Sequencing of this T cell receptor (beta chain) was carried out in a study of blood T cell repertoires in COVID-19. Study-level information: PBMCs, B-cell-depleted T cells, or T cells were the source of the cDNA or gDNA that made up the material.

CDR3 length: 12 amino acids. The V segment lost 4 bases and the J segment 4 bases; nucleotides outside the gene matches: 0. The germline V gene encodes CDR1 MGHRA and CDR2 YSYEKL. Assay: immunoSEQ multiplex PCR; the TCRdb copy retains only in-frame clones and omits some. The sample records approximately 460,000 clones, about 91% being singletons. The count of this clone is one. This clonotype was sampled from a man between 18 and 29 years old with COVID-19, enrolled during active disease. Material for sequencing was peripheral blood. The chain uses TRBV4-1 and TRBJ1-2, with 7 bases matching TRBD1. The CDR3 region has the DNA TGCGCCAGCAGCCGACAGGGCTATGGCTACACCTTC. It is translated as CASSRQGYGYTF.